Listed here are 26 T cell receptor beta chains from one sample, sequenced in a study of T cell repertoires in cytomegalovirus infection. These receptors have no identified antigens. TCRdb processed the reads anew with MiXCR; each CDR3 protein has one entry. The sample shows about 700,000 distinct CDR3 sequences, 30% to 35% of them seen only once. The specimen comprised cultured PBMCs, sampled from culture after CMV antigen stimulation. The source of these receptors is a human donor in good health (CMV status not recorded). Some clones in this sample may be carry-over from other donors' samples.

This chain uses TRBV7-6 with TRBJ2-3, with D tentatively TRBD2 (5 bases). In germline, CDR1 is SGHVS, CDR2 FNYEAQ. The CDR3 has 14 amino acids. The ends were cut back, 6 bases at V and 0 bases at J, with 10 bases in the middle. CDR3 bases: TGTGCCAGCAGTAAGGAGGCTAGCACAGATACGCAGTATTTT. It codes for CASSKEASTDTQYF. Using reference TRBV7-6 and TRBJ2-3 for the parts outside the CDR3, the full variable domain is GAGVSQSPRYKVTKRGQDVALRCDPISGHVSLYWYRQALGQGPEFLTYFNYEAQQDKSGLPNDRFSAERPEGSISTLTIQRTEQRDSAMYRCASSKEASTDTQYFGPGTRLTVL.

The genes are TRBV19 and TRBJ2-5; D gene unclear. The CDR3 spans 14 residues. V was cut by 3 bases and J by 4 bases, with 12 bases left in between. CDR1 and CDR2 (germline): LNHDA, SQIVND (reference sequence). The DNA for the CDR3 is TGTGCCAGTAGTATTCGAAGGACCCCAGAGACCCAGTACTTC. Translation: CASSIRRTPETQYF.

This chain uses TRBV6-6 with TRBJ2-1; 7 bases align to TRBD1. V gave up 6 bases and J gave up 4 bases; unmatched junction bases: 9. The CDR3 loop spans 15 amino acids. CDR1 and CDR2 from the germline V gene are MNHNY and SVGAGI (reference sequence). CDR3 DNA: TGTGCCAGCAGCCCCCTTCGGGACAGATACAATGAGCAGTTCTTC. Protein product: CASSPLRDRYNEQFF.

The CDR3 region has the DNA TGTGCCAGCAGTACGACTAGCGGGAGGAGCGGGGAGCTGTTTTTT. Its protein is CASSTTSGRSGELFF. The rearrangement joins TRBV12-3 or TRBV12-4 to TRBJ2-2; 13 positions match TRBD2. This CDR3 is 15 amino acids long. The V gene end was trimmed by 5 bases and the J gene end by 7 bases; junction bases not matched to a gene: 4.

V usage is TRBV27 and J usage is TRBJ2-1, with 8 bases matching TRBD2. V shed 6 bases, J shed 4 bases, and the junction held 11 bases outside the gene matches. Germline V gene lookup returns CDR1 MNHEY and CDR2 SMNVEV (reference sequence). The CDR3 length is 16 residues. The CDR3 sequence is CASRLGTGRGYNEQFF. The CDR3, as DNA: TGTGCCAGCAGATTAGGGACCGGGAGGGGTTACAATGAGCAGTTCTTC.

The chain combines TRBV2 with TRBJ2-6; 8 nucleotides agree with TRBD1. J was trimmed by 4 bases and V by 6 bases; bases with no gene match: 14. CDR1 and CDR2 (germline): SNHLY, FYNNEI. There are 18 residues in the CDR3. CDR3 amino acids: CASRGALARGRGANVLTF. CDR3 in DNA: TGTGCCAGCAGGGGTGCGTTGGCCAGGGGGCGAGGGGCCAACGTCCTGACTTTC.

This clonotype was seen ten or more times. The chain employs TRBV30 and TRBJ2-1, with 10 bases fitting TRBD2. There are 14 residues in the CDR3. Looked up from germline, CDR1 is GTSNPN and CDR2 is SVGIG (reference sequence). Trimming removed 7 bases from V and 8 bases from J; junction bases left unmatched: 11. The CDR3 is CASYSSSGSHEQFF. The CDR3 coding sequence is TGTGCCTCCTACTCCTCTAGCGGGAGCCATGAGCAGTTCTTC.

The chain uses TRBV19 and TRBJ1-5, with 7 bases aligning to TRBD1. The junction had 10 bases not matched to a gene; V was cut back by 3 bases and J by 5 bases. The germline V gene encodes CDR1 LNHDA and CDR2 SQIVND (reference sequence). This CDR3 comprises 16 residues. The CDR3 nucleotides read TGTGCCAGTAGTATTCGGACAGGCGGAGTTTATCAGCCCCAGCATTTT. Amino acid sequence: CASSIRTGGVYQPQHF.

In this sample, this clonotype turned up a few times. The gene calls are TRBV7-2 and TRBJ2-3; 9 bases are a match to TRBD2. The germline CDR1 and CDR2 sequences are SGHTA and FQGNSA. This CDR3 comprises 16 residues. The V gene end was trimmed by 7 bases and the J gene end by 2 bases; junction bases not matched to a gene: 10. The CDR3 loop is CASTAGTSLITDTQYF. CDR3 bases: TGTGCCAGCACCGCCGGGACTAGCCTCATCACAGATACGCAGTATTTT.

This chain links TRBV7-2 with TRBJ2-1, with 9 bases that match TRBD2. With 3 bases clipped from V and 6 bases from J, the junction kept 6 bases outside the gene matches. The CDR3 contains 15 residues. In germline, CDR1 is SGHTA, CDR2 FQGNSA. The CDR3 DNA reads TGTGCCAGCAGCTTTGGGACTAGCAAACTCAATGAGCAGTTCTTC. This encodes CASSFGTSKLNEQFF.

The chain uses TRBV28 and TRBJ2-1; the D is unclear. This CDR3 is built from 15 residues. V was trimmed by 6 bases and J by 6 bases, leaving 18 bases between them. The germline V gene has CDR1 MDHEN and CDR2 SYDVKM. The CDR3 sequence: CASSLRWASSNEQFF. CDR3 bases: TGTGCCAGCAGCCTCCGTTGGGCGTCTAGCAATGAGCAGTTCTTC.

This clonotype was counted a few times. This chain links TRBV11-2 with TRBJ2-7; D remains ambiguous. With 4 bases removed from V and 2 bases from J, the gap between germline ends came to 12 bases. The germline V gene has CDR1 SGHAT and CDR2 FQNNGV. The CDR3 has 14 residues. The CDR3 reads CASSSSWLAYEQYF. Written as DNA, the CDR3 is TGTGCCAGCAGCTCCTCCTGGTTGGCCTACGAGCAGTACTTC.

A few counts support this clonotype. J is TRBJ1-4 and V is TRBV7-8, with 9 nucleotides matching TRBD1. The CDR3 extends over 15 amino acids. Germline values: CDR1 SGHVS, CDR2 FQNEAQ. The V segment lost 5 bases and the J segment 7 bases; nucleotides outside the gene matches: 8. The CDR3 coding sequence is TGTGCCAGCAGCACACGGACAGGGGCTGTTGAAAAACTGTTTTTT. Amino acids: CASSTRTGAVEKLFF.

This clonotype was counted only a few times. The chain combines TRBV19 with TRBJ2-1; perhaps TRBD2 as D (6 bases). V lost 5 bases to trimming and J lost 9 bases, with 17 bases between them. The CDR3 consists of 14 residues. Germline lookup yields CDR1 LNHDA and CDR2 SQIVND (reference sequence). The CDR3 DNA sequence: TGTGCCAGTAGTTTCCCGGGAGCCTCAAGTGAGCAGTTCTTC. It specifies CASSFPGASSEQFF.

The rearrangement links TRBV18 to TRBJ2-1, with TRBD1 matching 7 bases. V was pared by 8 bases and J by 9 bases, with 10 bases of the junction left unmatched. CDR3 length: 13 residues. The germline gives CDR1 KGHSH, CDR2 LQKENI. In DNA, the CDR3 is TGTGCCAGCGGACAGGCTGTCGATTCTGAGCAGTTCTTC. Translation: CASGQAVDSEQFF.

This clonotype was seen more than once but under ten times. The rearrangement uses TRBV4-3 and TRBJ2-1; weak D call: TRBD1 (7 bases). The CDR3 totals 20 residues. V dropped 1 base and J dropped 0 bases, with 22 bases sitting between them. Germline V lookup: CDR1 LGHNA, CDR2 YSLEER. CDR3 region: CASSQVSTLSGGSSYNEQFF. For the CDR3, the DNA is TGCGCCAGCAGCCAAGTTAGTACCCTTTCAGGGGGGAGCTCCTACAATGAGCAGTTCTTC.

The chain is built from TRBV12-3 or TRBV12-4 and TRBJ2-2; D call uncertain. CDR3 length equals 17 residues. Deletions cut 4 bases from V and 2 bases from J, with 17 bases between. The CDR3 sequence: CASSYSGWAANTGELFF. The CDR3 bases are TGTGCCAGCAGTTATTCTGGCTGGGCGGCCAACACCGGGGAGCTGTTTTTT.

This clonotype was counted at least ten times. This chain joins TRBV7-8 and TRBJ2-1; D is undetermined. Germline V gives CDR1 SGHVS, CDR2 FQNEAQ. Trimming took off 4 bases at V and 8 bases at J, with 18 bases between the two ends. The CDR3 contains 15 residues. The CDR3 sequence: CASSWGRPGYDEQFF. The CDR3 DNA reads TGTGCCAGCAGCTGGGGTCGACCCGGGTACGATGAGCAGTTCTTC.

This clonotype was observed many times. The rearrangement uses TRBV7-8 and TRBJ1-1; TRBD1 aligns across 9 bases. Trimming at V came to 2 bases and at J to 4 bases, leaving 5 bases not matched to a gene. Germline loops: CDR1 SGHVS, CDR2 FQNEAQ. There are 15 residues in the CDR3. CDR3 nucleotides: TGTGCCAGCAGCTTATACAGGGGGCTCGGCACTGAAGCTTTCTTT. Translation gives CASSLYRGLGTEAFF.

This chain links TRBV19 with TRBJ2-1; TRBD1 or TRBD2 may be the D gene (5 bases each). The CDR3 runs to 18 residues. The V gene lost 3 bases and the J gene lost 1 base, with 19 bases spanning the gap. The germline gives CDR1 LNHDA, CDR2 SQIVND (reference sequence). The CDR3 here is CASSMGRFQPRSYNEQFF. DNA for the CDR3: TGTGCCAGTAGTATGGGACGGTTTCAACCCAGGTCCTACAATGAGCAGTTCTTC. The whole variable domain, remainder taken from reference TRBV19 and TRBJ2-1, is DGGITQSPKYLFRKEGQNVTLSCEQNLNHDAMYWYRQDPGQGLRLIYYSQIVNDFQKGDIAEGYSVSREKKESFPLTVTSAQKNPTAFYLCASSMGRFQPRSYNEQFFGPGTRLTVL.

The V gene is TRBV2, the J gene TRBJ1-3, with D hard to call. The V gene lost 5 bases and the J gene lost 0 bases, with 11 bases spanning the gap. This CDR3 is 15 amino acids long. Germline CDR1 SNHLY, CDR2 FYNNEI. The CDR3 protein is CASSYFGGSGNTIYF. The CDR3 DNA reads TGTGCCAGCAGTTATTTCGGCGGCTCTGGAAACACCATATATTTT.

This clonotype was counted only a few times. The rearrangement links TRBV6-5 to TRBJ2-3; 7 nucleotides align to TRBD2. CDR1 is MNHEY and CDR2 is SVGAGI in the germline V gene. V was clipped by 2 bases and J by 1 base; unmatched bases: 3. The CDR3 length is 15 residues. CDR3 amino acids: CASSYGAGGTDTQYF. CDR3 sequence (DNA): TGTGCCAGCAGTTACGGGGCGGGAGGCACAGATACGCAGTATTTT.

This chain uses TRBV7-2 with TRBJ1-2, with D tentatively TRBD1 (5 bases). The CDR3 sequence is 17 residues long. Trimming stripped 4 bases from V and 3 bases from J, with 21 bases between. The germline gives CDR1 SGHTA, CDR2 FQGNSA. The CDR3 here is CASSWRIRQGKDYGYTF. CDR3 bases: TGTGCCAGCAGCTGGAGAATCAGGCAGGGCAAGGACTATGGCTACACCTTC.

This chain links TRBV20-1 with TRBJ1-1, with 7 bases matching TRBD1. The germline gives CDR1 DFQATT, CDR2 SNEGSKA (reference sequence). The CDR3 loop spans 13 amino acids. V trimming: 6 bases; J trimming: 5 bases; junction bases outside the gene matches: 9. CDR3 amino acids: CSASKGQWTEAFF. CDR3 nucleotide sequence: TGCAGTGCAAGCAAGGGACAGTGGACTGAAGCTTTCTTT.

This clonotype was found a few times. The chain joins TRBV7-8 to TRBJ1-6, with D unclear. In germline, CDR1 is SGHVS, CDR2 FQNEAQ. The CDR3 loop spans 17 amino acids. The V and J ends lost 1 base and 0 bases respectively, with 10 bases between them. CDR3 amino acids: CASSLVGVGSYNSPLHF. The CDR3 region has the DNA TGTGCCAGCAGCTTAGTTGGGGTGGGCTCCTATAATTCACCCCTCCACTTT.

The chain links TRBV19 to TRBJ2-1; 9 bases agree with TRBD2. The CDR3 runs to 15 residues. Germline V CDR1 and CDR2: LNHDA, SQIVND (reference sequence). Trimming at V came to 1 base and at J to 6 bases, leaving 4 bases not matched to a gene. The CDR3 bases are TGTGCCAGTAGTATAGGTCTAGCGGGACGCAATGAGCAGTTCTTC. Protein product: CASSIGLAGRNEQFF.